Listed below are T cell receptor beta chains from one sample, sequenced in a study of vaccination and CD4 T cells after COVID-19. One entry per CDR3 protein, called by TCRdb with MiXCR from the PCR reads. The sample lists around 26,000 distinct CDR3 sequences; over 60% were seen once. These receptors' antigens are unknown. This sample comprised CD4+ T cells from blood, cultured in vitro, obtained after SARS-CoV-2 vaccination. These receptors all come from a human donor who received a COVID-19 vaccine. Both conserved end residues are part of each CDR3. Each record gives: V gene, clone size, CDR3 protein. Not every row has a clone size; where given, it reads once, few, many or a size class.

>TRBV6-1|.
CASGKTSGGAHEQFF
>TRBV24-1|.
CATSEPGQGFNEQFF
>TRBV24-1|few
CATSVAGPSTDTQYF
>TRBV6-1|.
CAIRRSSYNSPLHF
>TRBV6-5|.
CASSLDQETQYF
>TRBV20-1|.
CSARPGTENNSPLHF
>TRBV12-3/TRBV12-4|.
CASRRGGTQNEQYF
>TRBV20-1|.
CSAIKGLAGGDEQFF
>TRBV7-9|.
CASSLSLTSGVQETQYF
>TRBV7-9|.
CASSLATAGMDTEAFF
>TRBV21-1|.
CASRNGYTF
>TRBV2|few
CASSKDREGQPQHF
>TRBV21-1|.
CASSNGTGTHEQYF
>TRBV20-1|once
CSALSGRAITDTQYF
>TRBV11-3|once
CASSKDRVSTDTQYF
>TRBV30|.
CAWSQGSTDTQYF
>TRBV20-1|few
CSARDRGQGGGELFF
>TRBV19|.
CASTSVEGLQQPQHF
>TRBV7-9|.
CASSFQVNTEAFF
>TRBV6-2/TRBV6-3|few
CASSPRGEGNQPQHF
>TRBV10-1|.
CASSSGSYNSPLHF
>TRBV7-9|.
CASSGQEILLHF
>TRBV6-5|.
CASSYYKTSPLANTGELFF
>TRBV12-3/TRBV12-4|.
CASSLRGGLFGYTF
>TRBV19|.
CASISSVAGGGYSPLHF
>TRBV7-8|.
CASSLQGTGDNTEAFF
>TRBV24-1|.
CATSDLRFGGTDTQYF
>TRBV20-1|.
CSARDRRGYGYTF
>TRBV10-1|.
CASSDGGLAVQETQYF
>TRBV5-4|.
CASSLGSGGQETQYF
>TRBV7-2|.
CASSSKTSGGYNEQFF
>TRBV11-1|few
CASSLGRGDTQYF
>TRBV24-1|large
CATSDSDRAGTGELFF
>TRBV19|.
CASSRSMNTEAFF
>TRBV12-3/TRBV12-4|.
CASSADHGPEETQYF
>TRBV6-1|.
CASSRQGMNTEAFF
>TRBV7-2|.
CASSLRTGNNSPLHF
>TRBV27|.
CASRAPRDRVATNEKLFF
>TRBV19|.
CASSISTGRTVWNTEAFF
>TRBV7-9|few
CASSSVVGGMETQYF
>TRBV20-1|.
CSASTDQQHFF
>TRBV30|.
CAWSRDSHGNTIYF
>TRBV20-1|.
CSARSPYGYTF
>TRBV7-2|.
CASSPQGLGYTF
>TRBV30|.
CAWSGQGYTEAFF